There are many counts of the clone carrying this TCR beta chain. Its antigen is unidentified. The sample comes from a study of identical twins. The cDNA had a unique molecular identifier and a template-switch universal primer site. TCRdb fed the 5' RACE reads into MiXCR, producing one record per CDR3 protein. The table includes 300,000 to 400,000 distinct CDR3 sequences, approximately 13% detected once. Healthy Caucasians made up all donors. General study findings and limits: Model-predicted out-of-frame TCR alpha sharing fell below observed values in monozygotic twins. When twins shared out-of-frame alpha sequences, those sequences had excess low generation probability.

CDR1 SEHNR and CDR2 FQNEAQ come from the germline V gene (reference sequence). The CDR3 extends over 12 amino acids. The V end lost 4 bases, the J end lost 2 bases, and 4 bases lay between the germline ends. These same records also appear under a second study, on yellow fever vaccine responses in identical twins.

The rearrangement links TRBV7-9 to TRBJ2-3; no clear D gene. The sequenced material came from CD8+ T cells sorted from blood. The TCR was taken from a young woman in good health. The CDR3 DNA reads as TGTGCCAGCAGCTCCCACACAGATACGCAGTATTTT. Residues: CASSSHTDTQYF.